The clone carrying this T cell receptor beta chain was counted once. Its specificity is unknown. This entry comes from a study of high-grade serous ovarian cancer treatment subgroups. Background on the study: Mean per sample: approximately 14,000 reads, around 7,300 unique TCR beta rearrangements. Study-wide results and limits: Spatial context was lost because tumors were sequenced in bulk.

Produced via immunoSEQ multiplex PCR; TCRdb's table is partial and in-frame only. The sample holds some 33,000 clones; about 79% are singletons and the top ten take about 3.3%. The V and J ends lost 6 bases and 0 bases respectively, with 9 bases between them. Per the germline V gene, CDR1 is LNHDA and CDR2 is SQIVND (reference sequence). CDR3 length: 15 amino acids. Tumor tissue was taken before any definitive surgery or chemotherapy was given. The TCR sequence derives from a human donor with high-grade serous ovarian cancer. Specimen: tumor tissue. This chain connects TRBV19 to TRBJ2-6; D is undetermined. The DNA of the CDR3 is TGTGCCAGTAGCTCCGGTACCTCTGGGGCCAACGTCCTGACTTTC. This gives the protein CASSSGTSGANVLTF.